This TCR beta chain was documented in a study of cytomegalovirus exposure and HLA in healthy donors. Across the study: Early on, a data release was issued that held roughly 86 million unique TCRs from HLA-typed donors.

A multiplex PCR was run with 60 Vbeta primers and 13 Jbeta primers. Assay used: immunoSEQ multiplex PCR; TCRdb lists only in-frame clones, some missing. This sample has 90,000 or so clones, with around 82% found just once. On this clone itself: Its antigen is not known.

Study results and limitations: A later analysis linked a missense variant in DCLRE1C to the trimming of TCR beta V and J genes. Later on, an analysis found that several of the most significant clusters appeared to be linked to common viral pathogens, which included parvovirus B19.

CDR1 and CDR2 from the germline V gene are MNHNY and SVGAGI (reference sequence). V shed 2 bases and J shed 5 bases, with 7 bases lying between them. The CDR3 consists of 12 residues. Material for sequencing was PBMCs. The source of this sequence is a man aged 25-40 years in good health and CMV-seropositive. V gene TRBV6-6 combines with J gene TRBJ2-7; TRBD1 might be the D (5 bases). CDR3 DNA sequence: TGTGCCAGCAGTTACGTAGGGGACGAGCAGTACTTC. This sequence encodes CASSYVGDEQYF.